This TCR beta chain derives from a study of tumor and adjacent non-tumor tissue in lung cancer. About the study: Approximately 4.2 million productive TCRbeta reads were obtained per sample on average.

Three rounds of nested PCR, following a modified ARM-PCR protocol, produced the TCRbeta library. TCRdb re-called the multiplex PCR reads through MiXCR, storing one row per CDR3 protein. The sample has around 210,000 distinct CDR3 sequences; 70% to 75% are singletons. Per germline, CDR1 DFQATT and CDR2 SNEGSKA (reference sequence). The CDR3 loop spans 14 amino acids. V gave up 0 bases and J gave up 9 bases, with 15 bases separating them. Concerning this clonotype: Its antigen is not known. Just one base apart from a much larger clone, this may be a read error.

Study observations and caveats: In normal lung, the top 100 clones were significantly more dominant than in tumor. Higher tumor TCR diversity was associated with shorter survival.

No cell sorting was done before RNA was extracted from the tissue. Chemotherapy-naive patients with new lung cancer underwent thoracic surgery in China, August–late 2014. This chain connects TRBV20-1 to TRBJ2-1, with D unresolved. The sequence derives from a man in his sixties with non-small cell lung cancer. The sequenced sample was lung tumor tissue. The CDR3 DNA sequence: TGCAGTGCTAGAGATAGAAATGCTGCCGCTGAGCAGTTCTTC. This gives the protein CSARDRNAAAEQFF.